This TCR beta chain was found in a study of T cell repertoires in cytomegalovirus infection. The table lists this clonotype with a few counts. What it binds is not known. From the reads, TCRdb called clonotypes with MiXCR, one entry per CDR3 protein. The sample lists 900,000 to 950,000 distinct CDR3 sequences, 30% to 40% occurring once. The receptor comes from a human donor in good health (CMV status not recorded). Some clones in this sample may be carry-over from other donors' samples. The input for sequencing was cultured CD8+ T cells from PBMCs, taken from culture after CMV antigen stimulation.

The CDR3 loop reads CASSLLLAGGNEQFF. In nucleotides, the CDR3 is TGTGCCAGCAGCTTACTATTGGCGGGGGGGAATGAGCAGTTCTTC. This chain connects TRBV7-2 to TRBJ2-1; 9 bases match TRBD2. The ends lost 2 bases at V and 7 bases at J; junction bases unmatched: 6. Germline V CDR1 and CDR2: SGHTA, FQGNSA. This CDR3 is built from 15 residues.